Presented here are 7 T cell receptor beta chains from one specimen sequenced in a study of Ad26.COV2.S vaccination and SARS-CoV-2 variants. Profiling relied on immunoSEQ multiplex PCR, and the TCRdb table lists in-frame clones only, not all of them. The sample lists hundreds of thousands of clones; around 86% were seen once. As for treatment: approximately 18 received Ad26.COV2.S at low or high dose, single or two shots; about five received placebo; per-sample allocation not given. The study sampled participants on day 63 after the first vaccine or placebo injection. This sample comprised peripheral blood, obtained in a trial of Ad26.COV2.S vaccine versus placebo. The receptor set was obtained from a person aged 18 to 65 who received the Ad26.COV2.S COVID-19 vaccine or a placebo.

The chain has TRBV11-2 and TRBJ1-1; D gene unclear. Per the germline V gene, CDR1 is SGHAT and CDR2 is FQNNGV. The CDR3 is made up of 15 amino acids. Trimming stripped 5 bases from V and 3 bases from J, with 16 bases between. The CDR3 here is CASSTHRAGDTEAFF. As DNA, the CDR3 is TGTGCCAGCAGCACCCATAGGGCCGGAGACACTGAAGCTTTCTTT.

This chain uses TRBV7-2 with TRBJ1-5, with TRBD1 identical over 7 bases. This CDR3 is 15 amino acids long. V gave up 1 base and J gave up 5 bases; unmatched junction bases: 5. Germline-derived CDR1 and CDR2 are SGHTA and FQGNSA. The CDR3 DNA is TGTGCCAGCAGCTTAGAACAGGGGTTGTATCAGCCCCAGCATTTT. This encodes CASSLEQGLYQPQHF.

The CDR3 coding sequence is TGTGCCAGCAGCCCCGGACTAGCGGGGGAGGATACGCAGTATTTT. It codes for CASSPGLAGEDTQYF. The rearrangement links TRBV11-3 to TRBJ2-3, with TRBD2 identical over 13 bases. V lost 5 bases to trimming and J lost 6 bases; unmatched junction nucleotides: 5. Germline loops: CDR1 SGHNT, CDR2 YENEEA. The CDR3 spans 15 residues.

The chain links TRBV7-9 to TRBJ1-2, with 8 positions matching TRBD1. CDR1 SEHNR and CDR2 FQNEAQ come from the germline V gene (reference sequence). The CDR3 totals 14 residues. The ends lost 1 base at V and 7 bases at J; junction bases unmatched: 5. The CDR3 DNA follows: TGTGCCAGCAGCTTAGACCAGGGGGCGAGTGGCTACACCTTC. Its translation is CASSLDQGASGYTF. Full variable domain (outside the CDR3, taken from reference TRBV7-9 and TRBJ1-2): DTGVSQNPRHKITKRGQNVTFRCDPISEHNRLYWYRQTLGQGPEFLTYFQNEAQLEKSRLLSDRFSAERPKGSFSTLEIQRTEQGDSAMYLCASSLDQGASGYTFGSGTRLTVV.

This clone was detected a few times. The chain employs TRBV19 and TRBJ1-2, with D perhaps matching TRBD1 (5 bases). Per germline, CDR1 LNHDA and CDR2 SQIVND (reference sequence). The CDR3 loop spans 12 amino acids. The CDR3 DNA sequence: TGTGCTCCCCAGAACAGGCCTTATGGCTACACCTTC. Its protein is CAPQNRPYGYTF.

The V gene is TRBV2, the J gene TRBJ2-5, with TRBD1 matching 7 bases. This CDR3 has 13 residues. After removal of 6 bases from V and 6 bases from J, the junction contained 7 bases not matched to a gene. Germline V gene data show CDR1 as SNHLY and CDR2 as FYNNEI. The CDR3 DNA reads TGTGCCAGCAGAGACAGGGATGTTAAGACCCAGTACTTC. It codes for CASRDRDVKTQYF.

The chain recombines TRBV4-3 with TRBJ1-1, with D possibly being TRBD1 (6 bases). The V and J ends lost 0 bases and 1 base respectively, with 12 bases between them. The CDR3 is made up of 16 amino acids. The V gene's germline CDR1 is LGHNA and CDR2 YSLEER. In DNA, the CDR3 is TGCGCCAGCAGCCAAGATAGATCGACAGGGAACACTGAAGCTTTCTTT. Protein sequence: CASSQDRSTGNTEAFF.